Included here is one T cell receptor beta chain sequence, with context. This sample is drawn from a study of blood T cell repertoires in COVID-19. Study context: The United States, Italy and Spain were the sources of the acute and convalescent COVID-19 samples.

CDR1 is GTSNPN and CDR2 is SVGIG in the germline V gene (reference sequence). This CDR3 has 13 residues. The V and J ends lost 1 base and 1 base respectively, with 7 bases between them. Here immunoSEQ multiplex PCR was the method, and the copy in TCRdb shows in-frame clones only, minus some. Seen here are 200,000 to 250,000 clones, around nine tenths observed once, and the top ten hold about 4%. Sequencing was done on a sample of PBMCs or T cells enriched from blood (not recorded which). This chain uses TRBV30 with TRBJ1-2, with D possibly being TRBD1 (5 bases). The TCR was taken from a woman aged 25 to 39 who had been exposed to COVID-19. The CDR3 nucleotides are TGTGCCTGGAGTGCGACAGATAACTATGGCTACACCTTC. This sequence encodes CAWSATDNYGYTF.